This TCR beta chain originates from a study of CD8+ T cells in alopecia areata. As for the study in general: Twice daily, treated patients received 5 to 10 mg of oral tofacitinib. General study results and limits: Scalp data also include sequences from resident alphabeta T cells of normal skin. Elevated clonality characterized lesional scalp relative to normal scalp, particularly in alopecia totalis/universalis.

This CDR3 has 16 amino acids. Germline assignment: CDR1 SGHDT and CDR2 YYEEEE. The germline V and J ends were trimmed by 0 bases and 4 bases, with 15 bases remaining between them. Those with alopecia areata gave lesional scalp punch biopsies and peripheral blood. In regard to this clone: As yet, its antigen is unknown.

Following extraction, RNA underwent reverse transcription to cDNA, which served as the sequencing template. TCRdb's copy holds only in-frame clones and misses some; the assay was immunoSEQ multiplex PCR. The sample yields over 200,000 clones, 50% to 60% seen once. The material sequenced was CD4+ T cells sorted from blood, taken at week 0. The rearrangement links TRBV5-6 to TRBJ2-3; no clear D gene. This sequence originates from a human donor with alopecia areata. The CDR3 DNA reads TGTGCCAGCAGCTTGGCCTGGACCCGTAAGGCAGATACGCAGTATTTT. The encoded protein is CASSLAWTRKADTQYF.